The present TCR beta chain was sequenced within a study of CD8+ T cells in alopecia areata (dated by TCRdb to between 2017 and 2018). Regarding the research as a whole: Treated patients were enrolled in an open-label pilot trial of oral tofacitinib at 5 to 10 mg twice daily for moderate-to-severe alopecia areata. Patients received tofacitinib for 6 to 18 months and were then followed off drug for 6 months to check for delayed response and recurrence. The study used high-throughput TCRbeta sequencing to examine T cell clonal expansion in alopecia areata, in both the C3H/HeJ mouse model and human patients. In humans, TCRbeta sequencing was performed on scalp tissue and on sorted CD4+ and CD8+ peripheral blood T cells from healthy controls and from patients with patchy or totalis/universalis alopecia areata. Tofacitinib-treated patients had biopsies at baseline and at 4 and 24 weeks of treatment, with a later scalp biopsy in several patients. Clonality in the scalp was compared among normal scalp (n=4), patchy alopecia areata scalp (n=8), and alopecia totalis/universalis scalp (n=8). RNA was obtained with the PAXgene miRNA kit for fixed scalp, the miRNeasy kit for PBMCs, and the RNeasy kit for mouse skin. TCRbeta CDR3 regions were amplified by immunoSEQ multiplex PCR with 35 Vbeta forward and 13 Jbeta reverse primers. The full study reports these points: Compared with mice, TCR sequences shared between patients were less clear, possibly partly because of HLA diversity across the patient population. Scalp TCR repertoire analysis is complicated because resident alphabeta T cells in normal human skin are also sequenced, whereas mouse skin is dominated by gammadelta T cells. Compared with normal scalp, lesional scalp, particularly in alopecia totalis/universalis, had higher clonality and more expanded CD8+ clones, which suggests antigenic drive.

The sample's time point, from its label and the paper: baseline before oral tofacitinib. Lesional scalp punch biopsies and peripheral blood were obtained from alopecia areata patients. After PBMCs were isolated by density centrifugation and stained for CD3, CD4 and CD8, a FACSAria was used to sort CD4+ and CD8+ T cells. The germline V gene yields SQVTM for CDR1 and ANQGSEA for CDR2. V drops 3 bases and J drops 3 bases, leaving 6 bases in between. The CDR3 runs 11 amino acids, cysteine and phenylalanine included. Only the CDR3 DNA is retained, 33 bases long and in frame from the first base. A remark on this clone: Its antigen is still unknown. No much larger clone is present one base from it, and per-base qualities are unavailable.

The library was prepared using the immunoSEQ multiplex PCR assay. RNA was extracted from all samples and reverse transcribed into cDNA as template for TCR sequencing. First-strand cDNA was synthesized using SuperScript III with a 2:1 mix of oligo-dT and random hexamers. A synthetic immune receptor repertoire was used to gauge amplification bias, and whatever bias remained was removed computationally. The study's own analysis went as follows. Raw reads were preprocessed to remove errors, and CDR3 was defined according to IMGT conventions as the region from the conserved cysteine to phenylalanine. Clonality was computed as 1 minus the Shannon entropy, with the entropy normalized by log2 of the number of productive unique TCRs. Scalp TCRbeta sequences were cross-referenced with sorted blood CD4 and CD8 repertoires so that the CD4 or CD8 identity of scalp clones could be inferred. Drawn from immuneACCESS, this table holds only the in-frame rearrangements with V and J called that TCRdb kept. Clones are partly lost; checked studies trace under half to an unresolved V gene and leave the rest unexplained. That table supplies the V and J calls and clone size; D and trimming were determined from the DNA. This sample comprises some 130,000 clones, 49% of them detected only once. Clones ranked in the top ten supply about 17% of the sample.

The receptor chain draws on TRBV29-1 and TRBJ2-7, with the identity of the D gene unclear. The receptor was derived from a human donor with alopecia areata. The specimen was CD8+ T cells sorted from blood, collected at week 0. The CDR3 reads as follows: CSVEVVYEQYF. In nucleotide form, the sequence is TGCAGCGTTGAGGTCGTCTACGAGCAGTACTTC.